One and the same sample provided the 15 T cell receptor beta chains below, sequenced in a study of cytotoxic CD8 clonotypes in ibrutinib-treated CLL. Data came from immunoSEQ multiplex PCR; TCRdb stores just in-frame clones and leaves some out. The data show roughly 200,000 clones, 70% seen once. The material was PBMCs, obtained after 12 months of ibrutinib treatment. The origin of the receptors is a human donor with chronic lymphocytic leukemia.

This clone was seen a few times. V usage is TRBV9 and J usage is TRBJ1-6; 8 bases map to TRBD1. The germline CDR1 and CDR2 sequences are SGDLS and YYNGEE. The CDR3 loop spans 15 amino acids. Germline trimming cut 0 bases from V and 7 bases from J; bases unmatched to any gene: 3. The CDR3 sequence is CASSVGTGLNSPLHF. The CDR3, as DNA: TGTGCCAGCAGCGTAGGGACAGGGTTGAATTCACCCCTCCACTTT.

This clone has just a few counts. CDR3 DNA sequence: TGTGCCTGGATGAACTCCCACTATGGCTACACCTTC. Its protein product is CAWMNSHYGYTF. This chain links TRBV30 with TRBJ1-2; D is unresolved. This CDR3 comprises 12 residues. Trimming shortened V by 4 bases and J by 3 bases, and 9 bases separated the two germline ends. Germline V gene lookup returns CDR1 GTSNPN and CDR2 SVGIG (reference sequence).

This sequence joins TRBV25-1 and TRBJ2-3; TRBD1 is a possible D gene (5 bases). The V and J ends lost 1 base and 5 bases respectively, with 13 bases between them. Germline CDR1 and CDR2: MGHDK and SYGVNS. There are 15 residues in the CDR3. CDR3 protein: CASSEWGTPRDTQYF. The DNA for the CDR3 is TGTGCCAGCAGTGAATGGGGCACCCCGAGAGATACGCAGTATTTT.

The rearrangement uses TRBV9 and TRBJ2-1, with D tentatively TRBD1 or TRBD2 (6 bases each). Trimming took off 0 bases at V and 9 bases at J, with 22 bases between the two ends. The CDR3 length is 17 residues. CDR1 and CDR2 (germline): SGDLS, YYNGEE. Here the CDR3 DNA reads TGTGCCAGCAGCGTAGCTACGGGGGCCGTGCCCTATGGTGAGCAGTTCTTC. Amino acids: CASSVATGAVPYGEQFF.

This clone has a handful of counts. Written as DNA, the CDR3 is TGTGCCAGCAGCTTAGATCCGAGCTCCTACAATGAGCAGTTCTTC. Its protein is CASSLDPSSYNEQFF. The V call is TRBV11-2, the J call TRBJ2-1, with no clear D. The CDR3 is made up of 15 amino acids. V gave up 0 bases and J gave up 0 bases, with 6 bases separating them. CDR1 and CDR2 (germline): SGHAT, FQNNGV. Based on the CDR3 plus reference TRBV11-2 and TRBJ2-1, the full variable domain is EAGVAQSPRYKIIEKRQSVAFWCNPISGHATLYWYQQILGQGPKLLIQFQNNGVVDDSQLPKDRFSAERLKGVDSTLKIQPAKLEDSAVYLCASSLDPSSYNEQFFGPGTRLTVL.

This chain joins TRBV28 and TRBJ1-2; 9 nucleotides agree with TRBD1. The CDR3 sequence is 12 residues long. Trimming removed 9 bases from V and 7 bases from J; junction bases left unmatched: 6. The germline gives CDR1 MDHEN, CDR2 SYDVKM. The CDR3, as DNA: TGTGCCAGTAACAGGGGGCTGTCTGGCTACACCTTC. Translated, it gives CASNRGLSGYTF.

CDR3 loop: CASSSPGQAASWYF. The CDR3 DNA follows: TGTGCCAGCAGCTCCCCCGGACAGGCCGCTTCATGGTATTTT. The rearrangement joins TRBV11-2 to TRBJ2-3; 7 positions match TRBD1. With V trimmed by 4 bases and J by 14 bases, 15 bases remained unmatched. The CDR3 contains 14 residues. Germline loops: CDR1 SGHAT, CDR2 FQNNGV.

The chain is built from TRBV28 and TRBJ2-7; 7 positions match TRBD1. The CDR3 is 13 amino acids. V dropped 4 bases and J dropped 3; count of bases not matched to a gene: 3. Germline V gene data show CDR1 as MDHEN and CDR2 as SYDVKM. The CDR3 is CASSWDSSYEQYF. CDR3 bases: TGTGCCAGCAGTTGGGACAGCAGCTACGAGCAGTACTTC.

This chain connects TRBV5-8 to TRBJ2-7; 10 bases match TRBD1. Germline loops: CDR1 SGHTS, CDR2 YDEGEE. The CDR3 is made up of 14 amino acids. J lost 3 bases, V lost 4 bases, and 4 bases had no gene match. The CDR3 reads CASSEGQGYYEQYF. In DNA, the CDR3 is TGTGCCAGCAGCGAGGGACAGGGGTACTACGAGCAGTACTTC. The full variable domain, rest sourced from reference TRBV5-8 and TRBJ2-7, is EAGVTQSPTHLIKTRGQQATLRCSPISGHTSVYWYQQALGLGLQFLLWYDEGEERNRGNFPPRFSGRQFPNYSSELNVNALELEDSALYLCASSEGQGYYEQYFGPGTRLTVT.

Only a few counts were recorded for this clone. The V and J genes are TRBV4-2 and TRBJ2-7, with D possibly matching TRBD2 (7 bases). The V end was cut by 1 base, the J end by 2 bases, with 12 bases between. This CDR3 spans 15 amino acids. Germline assignment: CDR1 LGHNA and CDR2 YNFKEQ. The CDR3 loop reads CASSQAGGQTYEQYF. DNA of the CDR3: TGTGCCAGCAGCCAAGCGGGAGGACAGACCTACGAGCAGTACTTC.

The chain couples TRBV6-5 to TRBJ2-7, with unresolved D. Germline values: CDR1 MNHEY, CDR2 SVGAGI. The CDR3 is 12 amino acids. V was trimmed by 4 bases and J by 6 bases, leaving 10 bases between them. The CDR3 region has the DNA TGTGCCAGCAGTTCCCGGTTGGGCGAGCAGTACTTC. It encodes CASSSRLGEQYF.

V usage is TRBV28 and J usage is TRBJ2-6, with D tentatively TRBD2 (6 bases). Per germline, CDR1 MDHEN and CDR2 SYDVKM. This CDR3 comprises 15 residues. Trimming stripped 2 bases from V and 3 bases from J, with 8 bases between. CDR3: CASSLRGYGANVLTF. In DNA form, the CDR3 reads TGTGCCAGCAGTTTACGGGGGTATGGGGCCAACGTCCTGACTTTC.

The chain combines TRBV6-6 with TRBJ1-2; TRBD1 might be the D (6 bases). The CDR3 has 14 amino acids. Trimming removed 2 bases from V and 7 bases from J, with 14 bases in between. Germline V gene sequence: CDR1 MNHNY, CDR2 SVGAGI (reference sequence). CDR3 nucleotides: TGTGCCAGCAGTTACGAACAGGGCATGAGTGGCTACACCTTC. The encoded protein is CASSYEQGMSGYTF.

The V and J genes are TRBV30 and TRBJ2-7; D call uncertain. V was shortened by 3 bases and J by 4 bases, with 10 bases between the two germline ends. The CDR3 covers 12 residues. Germline values: CDR1 GTSNPN, CDR2 SVGIG (reference sequence). The CDR3 sequence is CAWSTDRYEQYF. As DNA, the CDR3 is TGTGCCTGGAGCACCGACCGTTACGAGCAGTACTTC.

The chain joins TRBV9 to TRBJ1-2; D unclear. CDR1 and CDR2 (germline): SGDLS, YYNGEE. There are 14 residues in the CDR3. V was clipped by 4 bases and J by 8 bases, with 18 bases between them. The CDR3 DNA reads TGTGCCAGCAGCCCGACCCCCCTCTCCGAGGGCTACACCTTC. This translates into CASSPTPLSEGYTF.